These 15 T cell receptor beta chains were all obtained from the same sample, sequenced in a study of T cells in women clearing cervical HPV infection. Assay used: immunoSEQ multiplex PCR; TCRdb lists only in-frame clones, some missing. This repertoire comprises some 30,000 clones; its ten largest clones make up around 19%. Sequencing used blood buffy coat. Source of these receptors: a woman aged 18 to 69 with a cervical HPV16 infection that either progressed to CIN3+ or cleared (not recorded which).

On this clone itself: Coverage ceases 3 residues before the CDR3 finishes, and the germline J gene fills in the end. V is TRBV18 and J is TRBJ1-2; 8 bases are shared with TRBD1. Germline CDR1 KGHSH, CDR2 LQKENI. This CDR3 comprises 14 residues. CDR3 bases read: TGTGCCAGCTCACCTGGGACAGGAGACTACGAC. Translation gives CASSPGTGDYD. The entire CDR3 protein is CASSPGTGDYDYTF. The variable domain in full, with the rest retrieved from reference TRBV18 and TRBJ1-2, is NAGVMQNPRHLVRRRGQEARLRCSPMKGHSHVYWYRQLPEEGLKFMVYLQKENIIDESGMPKERFSAEFPKEGPSILRIQQVVRGDSAAYFCASSPGTGDYDYTFGSGTRLTVV.

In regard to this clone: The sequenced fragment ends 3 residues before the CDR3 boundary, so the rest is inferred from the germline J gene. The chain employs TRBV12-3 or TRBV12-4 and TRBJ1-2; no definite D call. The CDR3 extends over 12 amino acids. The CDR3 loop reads CASSFGRGGYTF. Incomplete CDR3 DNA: TGTGCCAGCAGTTTTGGGCGAGGGGGC.

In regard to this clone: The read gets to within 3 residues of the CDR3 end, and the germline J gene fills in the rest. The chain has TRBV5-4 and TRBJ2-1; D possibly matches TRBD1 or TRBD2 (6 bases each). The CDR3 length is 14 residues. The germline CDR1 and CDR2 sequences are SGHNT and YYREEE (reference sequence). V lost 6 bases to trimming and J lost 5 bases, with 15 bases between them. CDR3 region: CASMEGRTDNEQFF. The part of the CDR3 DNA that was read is TGTGCCAGCATGGAGGGGAGGACAGACAATGAG.

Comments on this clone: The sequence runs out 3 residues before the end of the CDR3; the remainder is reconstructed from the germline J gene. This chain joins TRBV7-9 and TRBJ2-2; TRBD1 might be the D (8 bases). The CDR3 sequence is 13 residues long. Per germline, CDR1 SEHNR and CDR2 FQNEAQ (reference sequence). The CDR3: CASRDREGEKLFF. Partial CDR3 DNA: TGTGCCAGCAGGGACAGGGAGGGTGAAAAG.

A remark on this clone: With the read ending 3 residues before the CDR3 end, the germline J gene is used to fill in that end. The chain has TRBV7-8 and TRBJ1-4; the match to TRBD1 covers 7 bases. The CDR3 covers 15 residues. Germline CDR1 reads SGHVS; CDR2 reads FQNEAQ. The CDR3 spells CASSSRTGPNSPLFF. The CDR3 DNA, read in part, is TGTGCCAGCAGCTCTAGGACAGGTCCCAATTCACCA.

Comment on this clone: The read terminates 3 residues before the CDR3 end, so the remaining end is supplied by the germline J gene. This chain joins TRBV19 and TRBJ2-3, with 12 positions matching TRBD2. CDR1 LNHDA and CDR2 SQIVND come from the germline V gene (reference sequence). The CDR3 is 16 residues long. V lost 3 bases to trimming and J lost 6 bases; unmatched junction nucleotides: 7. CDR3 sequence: CASSIMGLAGGDTQYF. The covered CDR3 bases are TGTGCCAGTAGTATTATGGGACTAGCGGGCGGGGATACG.

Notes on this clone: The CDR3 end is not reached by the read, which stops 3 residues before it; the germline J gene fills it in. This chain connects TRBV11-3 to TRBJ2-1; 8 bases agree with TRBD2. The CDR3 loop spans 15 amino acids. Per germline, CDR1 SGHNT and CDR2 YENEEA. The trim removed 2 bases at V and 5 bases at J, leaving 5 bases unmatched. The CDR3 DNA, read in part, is TGTGCCAGCAGCTTAACATCGGGGGGGCACAATGAG. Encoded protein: CASSLTSGGHNE. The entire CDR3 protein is CASSLTSGGHNEQFF.

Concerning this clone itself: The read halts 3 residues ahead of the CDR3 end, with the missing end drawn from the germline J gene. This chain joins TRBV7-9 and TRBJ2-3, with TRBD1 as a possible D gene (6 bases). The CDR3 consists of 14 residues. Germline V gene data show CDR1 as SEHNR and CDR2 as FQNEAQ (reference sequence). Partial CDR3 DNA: TGTGCCAGCAGCTTAGATGGGGGCCAAGAGACG. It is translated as CASSLDGGQET. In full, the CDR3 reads CASSLDGGQETQYF. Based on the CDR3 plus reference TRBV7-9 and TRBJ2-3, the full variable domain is DTGVSQNPRHKITKRGQNVTFRCDPISEHNRLYWYRQTLGQGPEFLTYFQNEAQLEKSRLLSDRFSAERPKGSFSTLEIQRTEQGDSAMYLCASSLDGGQETQYFGPGTRLTVL.

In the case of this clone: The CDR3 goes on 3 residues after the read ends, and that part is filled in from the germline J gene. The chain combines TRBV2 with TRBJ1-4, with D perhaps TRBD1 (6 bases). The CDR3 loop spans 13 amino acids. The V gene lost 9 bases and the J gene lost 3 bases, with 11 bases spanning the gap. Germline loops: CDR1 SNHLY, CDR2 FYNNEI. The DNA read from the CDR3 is TGTGCCAGGAGGGGGACCTCTAATGAAAAA. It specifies CARRGTSNEK. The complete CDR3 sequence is CARRGTSNEKLFF.

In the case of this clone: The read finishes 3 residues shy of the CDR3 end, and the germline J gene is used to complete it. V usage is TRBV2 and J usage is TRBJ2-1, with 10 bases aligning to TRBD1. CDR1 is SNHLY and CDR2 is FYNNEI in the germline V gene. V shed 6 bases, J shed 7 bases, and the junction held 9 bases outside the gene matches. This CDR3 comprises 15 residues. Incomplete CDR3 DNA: TGTGCCAGCAGCCCCCGACAGGGGGCGTATAATGAG. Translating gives CASSPRQGAYNE. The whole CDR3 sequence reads CASSPRQGAYNEQFF.

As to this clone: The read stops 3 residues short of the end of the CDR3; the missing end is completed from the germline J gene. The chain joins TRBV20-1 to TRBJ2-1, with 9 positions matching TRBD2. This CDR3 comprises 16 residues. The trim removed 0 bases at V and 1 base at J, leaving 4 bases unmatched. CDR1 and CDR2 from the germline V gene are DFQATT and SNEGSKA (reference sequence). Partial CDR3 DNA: TGCAGTGCTAGAGACGTAGCGGGAGTGTCCTACAATGAG. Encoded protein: CSARDVAGVSYNE. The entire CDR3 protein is CSARDVAGVSYNEQFF.

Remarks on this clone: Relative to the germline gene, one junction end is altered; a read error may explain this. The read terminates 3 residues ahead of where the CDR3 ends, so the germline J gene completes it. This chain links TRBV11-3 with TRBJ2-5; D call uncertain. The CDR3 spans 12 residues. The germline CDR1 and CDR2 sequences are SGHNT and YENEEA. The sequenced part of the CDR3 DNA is TGTGCCACCAGCCCCACAAAGGAGACC. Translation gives CATSPTKET. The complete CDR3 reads CATSPTKETQYF.

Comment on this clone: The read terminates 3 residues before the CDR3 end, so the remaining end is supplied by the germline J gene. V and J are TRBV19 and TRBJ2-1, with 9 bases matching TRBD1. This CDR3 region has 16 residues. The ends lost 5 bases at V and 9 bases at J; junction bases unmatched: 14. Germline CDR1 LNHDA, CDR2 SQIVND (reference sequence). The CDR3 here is CASSDRGSGLDGEQFF. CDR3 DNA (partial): TGTGCCAGTAGTGACAGGGGGTCAGGACTAGACGGTGAG.

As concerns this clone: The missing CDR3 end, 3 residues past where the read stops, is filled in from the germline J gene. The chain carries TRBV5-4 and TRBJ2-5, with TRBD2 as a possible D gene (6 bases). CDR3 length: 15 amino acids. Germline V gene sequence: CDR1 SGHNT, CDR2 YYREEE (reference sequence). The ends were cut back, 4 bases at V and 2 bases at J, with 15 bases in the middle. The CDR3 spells CASSQLPGLQETQYF. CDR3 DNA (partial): TGTGCCAGCAGCCAACTCCCGGGACTTCAAGAGACC.

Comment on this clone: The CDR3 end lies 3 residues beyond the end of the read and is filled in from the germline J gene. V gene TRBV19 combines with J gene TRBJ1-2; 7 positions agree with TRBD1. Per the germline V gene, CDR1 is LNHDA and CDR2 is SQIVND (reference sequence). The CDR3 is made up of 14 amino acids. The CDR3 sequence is CATKSRGTSYDYTF. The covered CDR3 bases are TGTGCCACCAAATCCAGGGGGACCTCCTACGAC.